This TCR beta chain was profiled in a study of naive and memory T cell subsets. The library had UMIs added by 3' ligation of an oligonucleotide to TCR cDNA. Whole blood, 2 to 2.5 ml, came from adult healthy volunteers. Input was about 1 to 1000 ng of DNase-treated total RNA without cell sorting. CDR3 size: 16 residues. V lost 3 bases, J lost 0 bases, and 8 bases stayed unmatched. Germline V lookup: CDR1 SGDLS, CDR2 YYNGEE. Study conclusions and caveats: This RNA-based method may be sensitive to activation-related transcript changes.

About this clonotype itself: The antigen remains undetermined.

The SP2 primer and nested alpha and beta constant region primers amplified ligated cDNA in four rounds. Reverse transcription of blood and skin TCR RNA was primed at alpha and beta constant regions. TCRdb processed the 5' RACE reads anew with MiXCR; each CDR3 protein has one entry. This sample has 57,000 or so distinct CDR3 sequences, with 5.5% to 8.5% found just once. This sequence was found in a male donor in good health. V usage is TRBV9 and J usage is TRBJ2-7; 8 bases match TRBD1. For the CDR3, the DNA is TGTGCCAGCAGCGAATCGGGACAGGCCAACTCCTACGAGCAGTACTTC. This encodes CASSESGQANSYEQYF.